The 4 T cell receptor beta chains below were found in one sample sequenced in a study of cytomegalovirus exposure and HLA in healthy donors. Vbeta (60) and Jbeta (13) primers were used in the PCR. Some clones are missing from TCRdb's copy, which holds only in-frame ones; the method was immunoSEQ multiplex PCR. The sample carries roughly 120,000 clones, 79% recorded once. Sample: PBMCs. All receptors come from a woman younger than 35 in good health and CMV-seropositive.

This sequence joins TRBV15 and TRBJ1-2; no clear D gene. Trimming removed 2 bases from V and 4 bases from J, with 11 bases in between. Germline V gives CDR1 LNHNV, CDR2 YYDKDF (reference sequence). This CDR3 is built from 14 residues. The CDR3 protein is CATSRSYDSYGYTF. Here the CDR3 DNA reads TGTGCCACCAGCAGATCATACGACTCCTATGGCTACACCTTC.

The rearrangement links TRBV2 to TRBJ2-1; TRBD2 is a possible D gene (6 bases). Germline V gene lookup returns CDR1 SNHLY and CDR2 FYNNEI. V was pared by 0 bases and J by 4 bases, with 13 bases between. The CDR3 has 16 residues. The CDR3 sequence is CASSEALSGNYNEQFF. The CDR3 DNA is TGTGCCAGCAGTGAAGCGCTTAGCGGAAATTACAATGAGCAGTTCTTC.

In its sample, this clone was seen a few times. The V gene is TRBV10-1, the J gene TRBJ1-1; TRBD1 might be the D (5 bases). Between the trimmed V and J ends, which lost 6 bases and 8 bases, there was a span of 13 bases. The CDR3 has 12 amino acids. Germline V lookup: CDR1 WNHNN, CDR2 SYGVQD (reference sequence). The CDR3 protein is CASRPRGLEAFF. CDR3 coding DNA: TGCGCCAGCAGACCTAGGGGACTCGAAGCTTTCTTT.

This clone was seen once. This rearrangement joins TRBV6-5 to TRBJ2-7; D might be TRBD2 (5 bases). Between the trimmed V and J ends, which lost 0 bases and 2 bases, there was a span of 11 bases. Germline V gene data show CDR1 as MNHEY and CDR2 as SVGAGI. The CDR3 is made up of 15 amino acids. CDR3 sequence reads: CASSYSASIAYEQYF. As DNA, the CDR3 is TGTGCCAGCAGTTACTCGGCTAGCATTGCCTACGAGCAGTACTTC.